The rows below give T cell receptor beta chains drawn from one sample of a study of blood T cell repertoires in COVID-19. Only in-frame clones appear in the TCRdb table, and some are missing; sequencing was by immunoSEQ multiplex PCR. The table lists 350,000 to 500,000 clones, 70% to 90% of them singletons. The sequencing input was PBMCs or T cells enriched from blood (not recorded which). These receptors were taken from a woman under 30 who had been exposed to COVID-19. The CDR3 runs from the conserved cysteine through the conserved F or W. D genes are given only for firm matches. Expanded clones are given a class, and other clones once, few, many or no size at all.

V	J	size	D	length	DNA	CDR3
TRBV7-2	TRBJ2-2	-	-	15	TGTGCCAGCAGCCCGGGACCGGGGGAGACCGGGGAGCTGTTTTTT	CASSPGPGETGELFF
TRBV6-5	TRBJ1-6	-	-	15	TGTGCCAGCAGTACCTCGGAAGGGGCGACTTCACCCCTCCACTTT	CASSTSEGATSPLHF
TRBV28	TRBJ2-1	-	TRBD1	16	TGTGCCAGCAGACCGACAGGGGAATTCCCCTACAATGAGCAGTTCTTC	CASRPTGEFPYNEQFF
TRBV19	TRBJ2-1	once	-	15	TGTGCCAGTAGTTCCCCTAGCGCGCCCTACAATGAGCAGTTCTTC	CASSSPSAPYNEQFF
TRBV5-5	TRBJ2-5	-	-	16	TGTGCCAGCAGCCCCACCACGGGATTTCAACAAGAGACCCAGTACTTC	CASSPTTGFQQETQYF
TRBV10-2	TRBJ1-5	-	-	14	TGCGCCAGCAGTGACGGTTATAGCAATCAGCCCCAGCATTTT	CASSDGYSNQPQHF
TRBV9	TRBJ2-3	-	TRBD2	16	TGTGCCAGCAGCGAACTAGCGGGAGGTAGCACAGATACGCAGTATTTT	CASSELAGGSTDTQYF
TRBV10-1	TRBJ1-1	-	-	15	TGCGCCAGCAGTGAGTCGGCGGGGACTACCACTGAAGCTTTCTTT	CASSESAGTTTEAFF
TRBV19	TRBJ2-3	once	-	13	TGTGCCAGTAGTATGACTAGCACAGATACGCAGTATTTT	CASSMTSTDTQYF
TRBV7-9	TRBJ2-7	-	-	14	TGTGCCAGCAGCTTAGGTCCTAGCGTGAGCGAGCAGTACTTC	CASSLGPSVSEQYF
TRBV9	TRBJ2-2	-	-	12	TGTGCCAGCAGAAGGGGAACCGGGGAGCTGTTTTTT	CASRRGTGELFF
TRBV5-5	TRBJ2-2	-	-	14	TGTGCCAGCAGCTCGGACATTAACACCGGGGAGCTGTTTTTT	CASSSDINTGELFF
TRBV27	TRBJ2-3	few	TRBD2	16	TGTGCCAGCAGTTCCTTAGCGGGAGGGCCTATTGATACGCAGTATTTT	CASSSLAGGPIDTQYF
TRBV12-3/TRBV12-4	TRBJ1-2	-	-	12	TGTGCCAGCAGTTTACAGAACTATGGCTACACCTTC	CASSLQNYGYTF
TRBV18	TRBJ2-7	-	TRBD1	13	TGTGCCAGCTCAGTACAGGGGTACTACGAGCAGTACTTC	CASSVQGYYEQYF
TRBV19	TRBJ2-1	few	-	15	TGTGCCAGTAATCCTCACCGGGACTCCTACAATGAGCAGTTCTTC	CASNPHRDSYNEQFF
TRBV5-5	TRBJ1-1	-	TRBD1	16	TGTGCCAGCAGCTTCGCCGGGACAGGGACGAACACTGAAGCTTTCTTT	CASSFAGTGTNTEAFF
TRBV11-3	TRBJ2-5	-	TRBD2	15	TGTGCCAGCAGCTTAGCAGGTCTAGCGGGAGAGACCCAGTACTTC	CASSLAGLAGETQYF
TRBV10-3	TRBJ2-3	-	-	14	TGTGCCATCAGTGATGGGCCCGGTGGAGATACGCAGTATTTT	CAISDGPGGDTQYF
TRBV28	TRBJ1-1	-	TRBD1	15	TGTGCCAGCGGAACTCCGGGACAGGGGAACACTGAAGCTTTCTTT	CASGTPGQGNTEAFF
TRBV10-2	TRBJ1-2	-	-	16	TGCGCCAGCAGTGAGAATAATTGGCAGGGAAACTATGGCTACACCTTC	CASSENNWQGNYGYTF
TRBV19	TRBJ2-7	-	-	12	TGTGCCGTGGTTAGGGGAACCTACGAGCAGTACTTC	CAVVRGTYEQYF
TRBV29-1	TRBJ2-1	-	TRBD2	16	TGCAGCGTTGAAGGGCTAGCGGGAGGCCTGGGGAATGAGCAGTTCTTC	CSVEGLAGGLGNEQFF
TRBV9	TRBJ2-2	-	TRBD2	16	TGTGCCAGCAGCTCCCACTTAGCGGGGATGACCGGGGAGCTGTTTTTT	CASSSHLAGMTGELFF
TRBV6-6	TRBJ1-2	-	TRBD1	12	TGTGCCAGCAGCGGACAGGGCGCTGGCTACACCTTC	CASSGQGAGYTF
TRBV24-1	TRBJ2-4	-	TRBD2	16	TGTGCCACCAGTGATATGACTAGCTCGGGTAACAACATTCAGTACTTC	CATSDMTSSGNNIQYF
TRBV7-3	TRBJ1-2	-	TRBD1	13	TGTGCCAGCAGCTCCTCAGGGGGCTATGGCTACACCTTC	CASSSSGGYGYTF
TRBV28	TRBJ2-7	once	-	13	TGTGCCAGCAGTTCCCCTACCTCCTACGAGCAGTACTTC	CASSSPTSYEQYF
TRBV12-5	TRBJ2-1	-	TRBD2	20	TGTGCTAGTGGTCCCGGGACTAGCGGGGGGAGGATACGATCCTACAATGAGCAGTTCTTC	CASGPGTSGGRIRSYNEQFF
TRBV19	TRBJ1-5	-	-	12	TGTGCCAGTAAGGAGTCAAATCAGCCCCAGCATTTT	CASKESNQPQHF
TRBV12-3/TRBV12-4	TRBJ1-1	once	-	12	TGTGCCAGCAGTTTAGCGGGCAGGGAAGCTTTCTTT	CASSLAGREAFF
TRBV18	TRBJ2-7	-	TRBD2	16	TGTGCCAGCTCGCCCTCTGCGGGAGTTGTAGATTACGAGCAGTACTTC	CASSPSAGVVDYEQYF
TRBV2	TRBJ2-1	-	TRBD2	14	TGTGCCAGCAGAACGTCTAGCGGGAGTGTTGAGCAGTTCTTC	CASRTSSGSVEQFF
TRBV10-3	TRBJ1-1	-	-	14	TGTGCCATCAGGGACGGTAGGGAGGACCCTGAAGCTTTCTTT	CAIRDGREDPEAFF
TRBV29-1	TRBJ1-3	-	-	13	TGCAGCATATTAGTCCGCTCTGGAAACACCATATATTTT	CSILVRSGNTIYF
TRBV6-4	TRBJ2-1	-	TRBD1	15	TGTGCCAGCAGTGACTCGGGACAGGGTGGCAATGAGCAGTTCTTC	CASSDSGQGGNEQFF
TRBV28	TRBJ1-2	-	TRBD1	13	TGTGCCAGCAGAAGACAGGGGCCCTATGGCTACACCTTC	CASRRQGPYGYTF
TRBV6-4	TRBJ1-1	-	TRBD1	17	TGTGCCAGCAGTGACCCTCGGGACAGAGCATTGAACACTGAAGCTTTCTTT	CASSDPRDRALNTEAFF
TRBV20-1	TRBJ2-7	few	TRBD1	11	TGCAGTGGAGACAGGGGGTACGAGCAGTACTTC	CSGDRGYEQYF
TRBV3-1/TRBV3-2	TRBJ2-2	-	TRBD1	17	TGTGCCAGCAGCCAAGGTACCGGGACAGGGTTCACCGGGGAGCTGTTTTTT	CASSQGTGTGFTGELFF
TRBV12-3/TRBV12-4	TRBJ2-1	once	-	12	TGTGCCAGCAGTTTTGTAGCGAATGAGCAGTTCTTC	CASSFVANEQFF
TRBV5-4	TRBJ2-2	-	TRBD2	19	TGTGCCAGCAGCACCCGGACTATAGCGGGAGAGGCGGACACCGGGGAGCTGTTTTTT	CASSTRTIAGEADTGELFF
TRBV28	TRBJ1-3	-	TRBD1	15	TGTGCCAGCAGTCTCAGGGGACAGGGTGTAAACACCATATATTTT	CASSLRGQGVNTIYF
TRBV7-8	TRBJ2-2	-	-	12	TGTGCCAGCAGCACTAACGCCGGGGAGCTGTTTTTT	CASSTNAGELFF
TRBV2	TRBJ2-7	few	-	12	TGTGCCAGCACGCTACAGGGATACGAGCAGTACTTC	CASTLQGYEQYF
TRBV10-3	TRBJ2-7	-	-	13	TGTGCCATCAGTGACCCGACAGTCTACGAGCAGTACTTC	CAISDPTVYEQYF
TRBV28	TRBJ1-2	-	TRBD1	13	TGTGCCAGCAGTCTGACAGGGAACTATGGCTACACCTTC	CASSLTGNYGYTF
TRBV19	TRBJ2-2	once	-	14	TGTGCCAGTAGTAATACGCCTAGATCAGGGGAGCTGTTTTTT	CASSNTPRSGELFF
TRBV5-4	TRBJ1-2	-	-	13	TGTGCCAGCAGCTTGGGCGGGAACTATGGCTACACCTTC	CASSLGGNYGYTF
TRBV5-1	TRBJ2-1	-	TRBD1	14	TGCGCCAGCAGCTTAGACAGGGGCGTGGATGAGCAGTTCTTC	CASSLDRGVDEQFF
TRBV9	TRBJ1-2	-	TRBD1	18	TGTGCCAGCAGCGTAGGTCTGACAGGGATGATGAACCTGAATGGCTACACCTTC	CASSVGLTGMMNLNGYTF
TRBV19	TRBJ1-6	few	-	16	TGTGCCAGTACTACAGGGCAACGTAGCAATAATTCACCCCTCCACTTT	CASTTGQRSNNSPLHF
TRBV9	TRBJ2-7	-	-	14	TGTGCCAGCATCCCATGGACAGTCCTCTACGAGCAGTACTTC	CASIPWTVLYEQYF
TRBV5-4	TRBJ1-3	-	TRBD1	19	TGTGCCAGCAGCCCACCGGGACAGGGGGACCTCGACTCTGGAAACACCATATATTTT	CASSPPGQGDLDSGNTIYF
TRBV5-1	TRBJ2-5	-	TRBD2	16	TGCGCCAGCAGCTTAGAAGCGGGGGGCCCCCAAGAGACCCAGTACTTC	CASSLEAGGPQETQYF
TRBV27	TRBJ2-1	-	-	12	TGTGCCAGCAGTTTATTGGGGGGTGAGCAGTTCTTC	CASSLLGGEQFF
TRBV6-5	TRBJ2-3	few	-	14	TGTGCCAGCAGAGACAGCCTTAGCACAGATACGCAGTATTTT	CASRDSLSTDTQYF
TRBV29-1	TRBJ2-7	-	-	12	TGCAGCGTTGAAATGCGGCCTTACGAGCAGTACTTC	CSVEMRPYEQYF
TRBV3-1/TRBV3-2	TRBJ2-1	-	-	17	TGTGCCAGCAGCCAAGGAGGCGCGGGACTGTCCTACAATGAGCAGTTCTTC	CASSQGGAGLSYNEQFF
TRBV27	TRBJ1-2	-	-	13	TGTGCCAGCCGGGGGAATGGGCCCTATGGCTACACCTTC	CASRGNGPYGYTF